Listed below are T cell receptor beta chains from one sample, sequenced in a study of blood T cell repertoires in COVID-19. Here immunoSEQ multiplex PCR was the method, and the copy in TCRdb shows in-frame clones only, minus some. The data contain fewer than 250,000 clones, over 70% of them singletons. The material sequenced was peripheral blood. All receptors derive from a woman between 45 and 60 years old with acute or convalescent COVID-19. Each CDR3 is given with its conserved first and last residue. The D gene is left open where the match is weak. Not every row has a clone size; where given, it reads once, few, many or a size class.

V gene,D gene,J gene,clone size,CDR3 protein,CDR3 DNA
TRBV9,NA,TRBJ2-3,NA,CASSVEEAGGTDTQYF,TGTGCCAGCAGCGTAGAGGAAGCGGGTGGCACAGATACGCAGTATTTT
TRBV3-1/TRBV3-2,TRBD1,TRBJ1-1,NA,CASSLKGAGTEAFF,TGTGCCAGCAGCCTCAAGGGGGCAGGGACTGAAGCTTTCTTT
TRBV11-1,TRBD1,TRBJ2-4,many,CASSLNDRGSKNIQYF,TGTGCCAGCAGCTTAAACGACAGGGGGTCCAAAAACATTCAGTACTTC
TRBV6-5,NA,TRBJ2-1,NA,CASSPRGTIRNEQFF,TGTGCCAGCAGTCCACGGGGGACCATTAGGAATGAGCAGTTCTTC
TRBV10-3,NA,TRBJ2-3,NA,CASRPGTDTQYF,TGTGCCAGTCGCCCGGGCACAGATACGCAGTATTTT
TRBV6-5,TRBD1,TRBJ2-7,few,CATAGTGEEQYF,TGTGCCACCGCCGGGACAGGGGAAGAGCAGTACTTC
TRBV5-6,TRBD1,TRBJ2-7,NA,CASSVQQGPRPYEQYF,TGTGCCAGCAGCGTGCAACAGGGGCCCCGTCCCTACGAGCAGTACTTC
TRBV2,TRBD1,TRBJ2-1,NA,CASKGQGAPKQFF,TGTGCCAGCAAGGGACAGGGGGCCCCTAAGCAGTTCTTC
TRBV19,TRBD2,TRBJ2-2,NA,CASSIDLAGSTGELFF,TGTGCCAGTAGTATAGACCTAGCGGGAAGCACCGGGGAGCTGTTTTTT
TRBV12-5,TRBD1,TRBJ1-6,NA,CASAQRDRGHGNGSPLHF,TGTGCTAGTGCACAGCGGGACAGGGGGCATGGGAATGGTTCACCCCTCCACTTT
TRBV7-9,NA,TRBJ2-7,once,CASSPTSYEQYF,TGTGCCAGCAGCCCCACTTCCTACGAGCAGTACTTC
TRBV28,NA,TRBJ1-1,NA,CASSPGGYTEAFF,TGTGCCAGCAGCCCCGGGGGTTACACTGAAGCTTTCTTT
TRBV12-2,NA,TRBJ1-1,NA,CASRLAGGGVLNTEAFF,TGTGCAAGTCGCTTGGCAGGGGGAGGAGTCTTAAACACTGAAGCTTTCTTT
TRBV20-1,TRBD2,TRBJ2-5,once,CSASEPGGHQETQYF,TGCAGTGCTAGTGAACCGGGAGGCCATCAAGAGACCCAGTACTTC
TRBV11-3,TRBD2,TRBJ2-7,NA,CASSRSSGTEYEQYF,TGTGCCAGCAGTCGATCTAGCGGGACTGAGTACGAGCAGTACTTC
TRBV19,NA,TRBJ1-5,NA,CASSRRPQGLSNQPQHF,TGTGCCAGTAGTAGGAGACCACAGGGCCTTAGCAATCAGCCCCAGCATTTT
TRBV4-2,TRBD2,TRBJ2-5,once,CASSQPIPHSGRQETQYF,TGTGCCAGCAGCCAACCTATACCCCATAGCGGGCGCCAAGAGACCCAGTACTTC
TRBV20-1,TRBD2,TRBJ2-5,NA,CSAGLGETQYF,TGCAGTGCGGGACTAGGTGAGACCCAGTACTTC